The clone carrying this TCR beta chain turned up a few times. Its antigen is unidentified. Expressed TCRB transcripts were sequenced because the isolated RNA had all been reverse transcribed beforehand. Method: immunoSEQ multiplex PCR; TCRdb's copy keeps in-frame clones and lacks some. The sample yields 200,000 to 250,000 clones, around 14% seen once. This record belongs to a study of beta chain features in type 1 diabetes. This CDR3 is built from 14 residues. Trimming took 4 bases from V and 3 from J; bases not matched to a gene: 6. CDR1 and CDR2 from the germline V gene are SGDLS and YYNGEE. Findings and limits, study-wide: Shortening of TCRB CDR3s, moderate but significant, appeared in all four CD4+ subsets of Type 1 diabetes patients.

Sequences were obtained from naive CD4+ T cells from blood. The gene calls are TRBV9 and TRBJ2-5; 7 bases line up with TRBD1. The sequence was collected from a young man with type 1 diabetes. The CDR3 DNA sequence: TGTGCCAGCAGCTTGGTCGGGACAGAAGAGACCCAGTACTTC. This sequence encodes CASSLVGTEETQYF.